This T cell receptor (beta chain) was captured by sequencing in a study of blood T cell repertoires in COVID-19. On the study more broadly: Some COVID-19 samples were acute and others convalescent; all came from the United States, Italy and Spain. The cDNA or gDNA used as material had been derived from T cells, B-cell-depleted T cells, or PBMCs.

Under the authors' procedure: Amplification of reference gene primers was used by the study to estimate nucleated cell counts. The assay was immunoSEQ multiplex PCR, and TCRdb's table has in-frame clones only and misses some. V, J and clone size were drawn from that table, and D and trimming were deduced from the DNA. Of about 170,000 clones listed, around 87% were seen once; the top ten hold 3% to 4%. Germline V gives CDR1 SGHAT, CDR2 FQNNGV. The length of the CDR3 is 16 residues. Trimming stripped 1 base from V and 1 base from J, with 10 bases between. The chain combines TRBV11-2 with TRBJ2-2, with D possibly being TRBD2 (5 bases). The source of this sequence is a young man with active or convalescent COVID-19. The material sequenced was peripheral blood. The CDR3 loop reads CASSLGGLQNTGELFF. CDR3 DNA sequence: TGTGCCAGCAGCTTAGGCGGACTGCAGAACACCGGGGAGCTGTTTTTT.